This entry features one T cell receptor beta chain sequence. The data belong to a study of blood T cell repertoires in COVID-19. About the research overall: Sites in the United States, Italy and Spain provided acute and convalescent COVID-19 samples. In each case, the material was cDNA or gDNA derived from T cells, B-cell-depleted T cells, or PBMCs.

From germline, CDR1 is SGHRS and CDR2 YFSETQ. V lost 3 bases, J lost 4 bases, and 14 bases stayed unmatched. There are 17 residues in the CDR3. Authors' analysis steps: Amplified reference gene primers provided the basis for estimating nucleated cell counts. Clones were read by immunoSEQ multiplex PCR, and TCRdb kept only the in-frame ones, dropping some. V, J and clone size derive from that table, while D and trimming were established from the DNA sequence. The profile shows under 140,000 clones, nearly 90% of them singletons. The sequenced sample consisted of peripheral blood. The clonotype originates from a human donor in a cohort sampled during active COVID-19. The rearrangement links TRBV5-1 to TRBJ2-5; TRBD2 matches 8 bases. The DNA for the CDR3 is TGCGCCAGCAGCTATAACGGGGGGGCCTTATCTAGAGAGACCCAGTACTTC. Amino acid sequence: CASSYNGGALSRETQYF.